The sequence of this T cell receptor (beta chain) was determined in a study of blood T cell repertoires in COVID-19. Between the trimmed V and J ends, which lost 5 bases and 5 bases, there was a span of 7 bases. The CDR3 is 12 amino acids. Germline assignment: CDR1 SGHTA and CDR2 FQGNSA. Sequencing was performed with immunoSEQ multiplex PCR; in TCRdb, only in-frame clones are kept and a portion is missing. Altogether about 200,000 clones are present, less than 85% being singletons, with the ten largest covering around 5.5%. Adults between about 18 and 89 years of age took part from about two dozen US areas.

This TCR was recovered from a woman aged 60 to 75 with acute COVID-19. The sample was PBMCs or T cells enriched from blood (not recorded which). The J gene is TRBJ1-5, the V gene TRBV7-2, with D uncertain. CDR3 loop: CASSLLYQPQHF. CDR3 nucleotide sequence: TGTGCCAGCAGCCTTCTATATCAGCCCCAGCATTTT.